The source of this T cell receptor (beta chain) is a study of PD-L1 blockade in urothelial cancer. Background on the study: Median T cell yield from blood was about 150,000. Study-level points and caveats: Better survival was predicted when blood TCR clonality before treatment fell below the median. Durable-benefit patients had greater expansion of tumor-associated blood clones at 3 weeks.

On this clone: Its specificity is not known.

This table comes from immunoSEQ multiplex PCR, and its TCRdb copy is limited to in-frame clones, with some not included. The sample lists 85,000 to 130,000 clones, approximately 90% occurring once. The CDR3 totals 14 residues. V shed 5 bases, J shed 7 bases, and the junction held 7 bases outside the gene matches. Germline CDR1 and CDR2: LNHDA and SQIVND (reference sequence). This sequence was found in a woman over 75 with urothelial cancer. Sequenced here: PBMCs, sampled around atezolizumab (anti-PD-L1) treatment. The chain couples TRBV19 to TRBJ2-1; the match to TRBD2 covers 8 bases. The CDR3 here is CASSGSGRRNEQFF. The DNA for the CDR3 is TGTGCCAGTAGTGGCAGCGGGAGAAGAAATGAGCAGTTCTTC.